This TCR beta chain was recovered during a study of a mutant IDH1 vaccine in newly diagnosed glioma. About the study: Treatment recipients were about 62% male and around 40% female, and their mean age was 40.4 years. Antecedent treatment encompassed radiotherapy, temozolomide, or their combination; the majority received both.

J lost 5 bases, V lost 2 bases, and 7 bases had no gene match. There are 15 residues in the CDR3. The germline gives CDR1 SGHKS, CDR2 YYEKEE (reference sequence). Study observations and caveats: Pseudoprogression seemingly bore no relation to changes in top peripheral T cell clonotypes.

This clone appeared many times. Its antigen is currently unknown. Time point noted: baseline, week 1 (first vaccination visit). Stated treatment: pre-vaccination baseline after standard-of-care therapy. Newly diagnosed WHO grade 3 or 4 IDH1-mutant, ATRX-lost astrocytomas were identified in the donors. TCRdb's table, derived via immunoSEQ multiplex PCR, lists solely in-frame clones and lacks some. The sample comprises 70,000 to 100,000 clones, over 75% of which are singletons, and around 5.2% rests with the top ten. V gene TRBV5-5 combines with J gene TRBJ2-3; TRBD2 aligns across 8 bases. The clonotype originates from a man aged 40-50 years with glioma. Some clones in this sample may be carry-over from other donors' samples. Material: PBMCs, obtained from a glioma patient treated with radiotherapy, temozolomide or both. The CDR3, as DNA: TGTGCCAGCAGCTTTTCGGGGGGGCGAGGAGATACGCAGTATTTT. Protein product: CASSFSGGRGDTQYF.